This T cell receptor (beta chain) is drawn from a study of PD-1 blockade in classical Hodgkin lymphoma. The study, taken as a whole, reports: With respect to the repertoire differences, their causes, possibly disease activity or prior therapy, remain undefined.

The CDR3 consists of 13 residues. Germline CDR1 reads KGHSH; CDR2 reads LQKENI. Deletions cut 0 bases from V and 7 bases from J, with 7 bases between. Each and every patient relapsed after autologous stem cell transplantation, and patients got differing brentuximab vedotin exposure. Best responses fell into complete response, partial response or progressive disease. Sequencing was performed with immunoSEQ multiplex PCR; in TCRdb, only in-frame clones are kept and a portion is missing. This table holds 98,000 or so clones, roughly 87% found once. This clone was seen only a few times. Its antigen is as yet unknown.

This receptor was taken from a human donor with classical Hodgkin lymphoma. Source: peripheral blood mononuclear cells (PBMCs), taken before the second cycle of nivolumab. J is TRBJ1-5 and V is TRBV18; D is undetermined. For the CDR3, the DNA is TGTGCCAGCTCACCACCGGTAGGGCAGCCCCAGCATTTT. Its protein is CASSPPVGQPQHF.